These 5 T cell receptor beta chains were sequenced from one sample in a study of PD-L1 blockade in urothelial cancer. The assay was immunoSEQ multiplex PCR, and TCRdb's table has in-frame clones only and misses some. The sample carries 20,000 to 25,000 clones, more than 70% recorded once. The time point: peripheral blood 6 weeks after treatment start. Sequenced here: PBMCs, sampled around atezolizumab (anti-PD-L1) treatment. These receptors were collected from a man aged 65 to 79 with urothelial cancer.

DNA of the CDR3: TGTGCCAGCAGCTTAGTAGCGGGAGGAGAAGAGACCCAGTACTTC. Translation: CASSLVAGGEETQYF. The chain links TRBV7-9 to TRBJ2-5, with 10 bases fitting TRBD2. CDR1 and CDR2 (germline): SEHNR, FQNEAQ (reference sequence). CDR3 size: 15 residues. V gave up 1 base and J gave up 3 bases; unmatched junction bases: 2.

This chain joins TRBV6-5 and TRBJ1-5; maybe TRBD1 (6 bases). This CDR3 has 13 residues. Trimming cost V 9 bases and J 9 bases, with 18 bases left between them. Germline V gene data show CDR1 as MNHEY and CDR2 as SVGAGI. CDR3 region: CASTTGPRGPQHF. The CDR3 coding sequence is TGTGCCAGTACGACAGGCCCAAGGGGGCCCCAGCATTTT.

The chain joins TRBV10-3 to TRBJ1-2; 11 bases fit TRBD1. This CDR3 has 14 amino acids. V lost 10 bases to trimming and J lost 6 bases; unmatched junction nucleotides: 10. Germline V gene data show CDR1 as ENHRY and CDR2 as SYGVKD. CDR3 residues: CATTGDRGMDGYTF. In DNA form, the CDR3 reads TGTGCCACTACTGGGGACAGGGGGATGGATGGCTACACCTTC.

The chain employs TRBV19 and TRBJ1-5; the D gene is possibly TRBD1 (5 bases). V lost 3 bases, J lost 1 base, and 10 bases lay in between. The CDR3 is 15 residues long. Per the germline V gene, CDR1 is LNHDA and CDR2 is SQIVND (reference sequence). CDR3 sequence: CASSMGWGSNQPQHF. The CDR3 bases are TGTGCCAGTAGTATGGGATGGGGCAGCAATCAGCCCCAGCATTTT.

Here the CDR3 DNA reads TGTGCCAGCAGCCCCGACAGGGCAACTAATGAAAAACTGTTTTTT. Amino acid sequence: CASSPDRATNEKLFF. The V call is TRBV7-2, the J call TRBJ1-4, with 7 nucleotides matching TRBD1. Germline V lookup: CDR1 SGHTA, CDR2 FQGNSA. This CDR3 has 15 amino acids. With 5 bases clipped from V and 0 bases from J, the junction kept 3 bases outside the gene matches.